One and the same sample provided the 18 T cell receptor beta chains below, sequenced in a study of blood T cells in healthy people across ages. With a J-beta primer mix and a sample-barcoded 5' primer, a second PCR ran roughly 7 to 11 cycles. TCRdb processed the 5' RACE reads anew with MiXCR; each CDR3 protein has one entry. Among some 1.5 million distinct CDR3 sequences listed, roughly 28% were seen once. Sequencing was carried out using blood. The receptors derive from a woman aged 25-40 years in good health.

CDR3 nucleotide sequence: TGCGCCAGCAGCCAAGATTGGGACAGTCGTGGGCCTTTCTTT. Translated: CASSQDWDSRGPFF. This chain links TRBV4-3 with TRBJ1-1; 7 positions match TRBD1. After removal of 0 bases from V and 12 bases from J, the junction contained 10 bases not matched to a gene. This CDR3 region has 14 residues. From germline, CDR1 is LGHNA and CDR2 YSLEER.

This clonotype has more than one count but fewer than ten. The gene calls are TRBV7-9 and TRBJ2-7; D perhaps matches TRBD2 (6 bases). The CDR3 is 16 amino acids. CDR1 and CDR2 (germline): SEHNR, FQNEAQ (reference sequence). The ends were cut back, 5 bases at V and 0 bases at J, with 17 bases in the middle. CDR3 nucleotide sequence: TGTGCCAGCAGCCCCTGGGACGGAGGGTTCTCCTACGAGCAGTACTTC. Amino acids: CASSPWDGGFSYEQYF.

This clonotype has just a few counts. It may be a read error: a sequence one base away is much more abundant. The chain uses TRBV29-1 and TRBJ1-2; TRBD1 is a possible D gene (5 bases). This CDR3 has 12 amino acids. CDR1 and CDR2 (germline): SQVTM, ANQGSEA. Trimming shortened V by 7 bases and J by 7 bases, and 16 bases separated the two germline ends. The CDR3 bases are TGCAGCGCCCGACAGACGTGCGGTGGCTACACCTTC. This gives the protein CSARQTCGGYTF.

This clonotype was seen only a few times. The chain recombines TRBV6-2 or TRBV6-3 with TRBJ2-5; possibly TRBD1 or TRBD2 for D (5 bases each). The CDR3 is made up of 14 amino acids. The germline CDR1 and CDR2 sequences are MNHEY and SVGEGT. Trimming removed 1 base from V and 5 bases from J, with 11 bases in between. The CDR3 DNA is TGTGCCAGCAGTTACTGGGACCGGACGGAGACCCAGTACTTC. This sequence encodes CASSYWDRTETQYF.

This clonotype appeared many times. The rearrangement links TRBV7-2 to TRBJ2-3; 7 bases align to TRBD2. The germline V gene has CDR1 SGHTA and CDR2 FQGNSA. The CDR3 is 15 residues long. J lost 5 bases, V lost 1 base, and 6 bases had no gene match. The CDR3 is CASSLGREVIDTQYF. CDR3 in DNA: TGTGCCAGCAGCTTAGGTCGGGAGGTCATAGATACGCAGTATTTT.

In its sample, this clonotype was seen a few times. The chain is built from TRBV29-1 and TRBJ2-4; 8 nucleotides line up with TRBD2. TRBJ2-7 explains the end of the DNA better; the J call may be wrong. Germline CDR1 is SQVTM and CDR2 is ANQGSEA. The CDR3 is 13 amino acids. For the CDR3, the DNA is TGCAGCGCGGGGGGGCCTCTAACCCCCGAGCAGTACTTC. This gives the protein CSAGGPLTPEQYF.

V is TRBV6-5 and J is TRBJ1-2; D perhaps matches TRBD1 (5 bases). The V gene lost 6 bases and the J gene lost 2 bases, with 13 bases spanning the gap. The CDR3 spans 14 residues. Looked up from germline, CDR1 is MNHEY and CDR2 is SVGAGI. The CDR3 DNA reads as TGTGCCAGCAGACCCGGGACGGTGAACTATGGCTACACCTTC. This codes for CASRPGTVNYGYTF.

This clonotype was observed many times. V gene TRBV7-9 combines with J gene TRBJ2-5; tentative D call: TRBD2 (6 bases). The CDR3 length is 15 residues. CDR1 SEHNR and CDR2 FQNEAQ come from the germline V gene (reference sequence). V lost 1 base and J lost 7, with 16 bases in between. The CDR3 loop is CASSLVRLEKGTQYF. As DNA, the CDR3 is TGTGCCAGCAGCTTAGTGCGACTAGAAAAGGGGACCCAGTACTTC.

The table lists this clonotype with a few counts. CDR3 sequence: CASSLEEKNNEQFF. DNA of the CDR3: TGTGCCAGCAGCTTAGAGGAGAAAAACAATGAGCAGTTCTTC. The V gene is TRBV7-2, the J gene TRBJ2-1; D remains ambiguous. The CDR3 is 14 amino acids. The germline gives CDR1 SGHTA, CDR2 FQGNSA. Trimming left V 1 base short and J 5 bases short, with 9 bases between.

This clonotype has a count of ten or more. The chain combines TRBV29-1 with TRBJ2-1; D tentatively reads TRBD1 or TRBD2 (5 bases each). Deletions cut 6 bases from V and 5 bases from J, with 20 bases between. This CDR3 is built from 15 residues. Germline V gene lookup returns CDR1 SQVTM and CDR2 ANQGSEA. For the CDR3, the DNA is TGCAGCGTAGGCGAGGGGCATCCGGCCGACAATGAGCAGTTCTTC. Translation: CSVGEGHPADNEQFF.

In this sample, this clonotype turned up once. The V call is TRBV5-1, the J call TRBJ2-1; 12 bases line up with TRBD2. V shed 1 base, J shed 0 bases, and the junction held 8 bases outside the gene matches. Germline assignment: CDR1 SGHRS and CDR2 YFSETQ. This CDR3 region has 19 residues. The CDR3 DNA follows: TGCGCCAGCAGCTTGAGGTGGACTAGCGGGGTTAGCTCCTACAATGAGCAGTTCTTC. Amino acid sequence: CASSLRWTSGVSSYNEQFF.

As concerns this clonotype: A much larger clone is a single base away; this may be a read error. The chain is built from TRBV10-2 and TRBJ1-2; D gene ambiguous. Between the trimmed V and J ends, which lost 0 bases and 7 bases, there was a span of 9 bases. CDR1 and CDR2 (germline): WSHSY, SAAADI. This CDR3 has 13 amino acids. CDR3 nucleotide sequence: TGCGCCAGCAGTGAGTCGACAAGGACTGGCTACACCTTC. Amino acids: CASSESTRTGYTF.

This clonotype was detected ten times or more. V and J are TRBV5-1 and TRBJ2-1; 9 positions match TRBD2. V dropped 4 bases and J dropped 5; count of bases not matched to a gene: 4. This CDR3 is 14 amino acids long. Per the germline V gene, CDR1 is SGHRS and CDR2 is YFSETQ. The CDR3 nucleotides read TGCGCCAGCAGCGATCAGCGGGGGGACAATGAGCAGTTCTTC. It is translated as CASSDQRGDNEQFF.

The chain has TRBV6-5 and TRBJ1-1; D remains unclear. V was trimmed by 10 bases and J by 0 bases, leaving 12 bases between them. The CDR3 is 13 residues long. The V gene's germline CDR1 is MNHEY and CDR2 SVGAGI. The CDR3 bases are TGTGCCACCGCGGAGGGTATGAACACTGAAGCTTTCTTT. This codes for CATAEGMNTEAFF.

The chain recombines TRBV6-1 with TRBJ2-2; TRBD1 or TRBD2 may be the D gene (5 bases each). The CDR3 is 15 amino acids. Trimming left V 8 bases short and J 2 bases short, with 15 bases between. From germline, CDR1 is MNHNS and CDR2 SASEGT. The CDR3 DNA follows: TGTGCCAGCCAGAAAGAGGGGCCTAACACCGGGGAGCTGTTTTTT. Amino acid sequence: CASQKEGPNTGELFF.

V usage is TRBV12-5 and J usage is TRBJ2-3; 10 bases line up with TRBD2. V dropped 6 bases and J dropped 2; count of bases not matched to a gene: 2. CDR1 and CDR2 (germline): LGHNT, FRNRAP. The CDR3 totals 14 residues. The CDR3 here is CASGGTSVTDTQYF. The CDR3 nucleotides read TGTGCTAGTGGAGGGACTAGCGTCACAGATACGCAGTATTTT. The full variable domain, with the rest looked up from reference TRBV12-5 and TRBJ2-3, is DARVTQTPRHKVTEMGQEVTMRCQPILGHNTVFWYRQTMMQGLELLAYFRNRAPLDDSGMPKDRFSAEMPDATLATLKIQPSEPRDSAVYFCASGGTSVTDTQYFGPGTRLTVL.

The chain links TRBV20-1 to TRBJ1-2; possibly TRBD1 for D (5 bases). Germline CDR1 reads DFQATT; CDR2 reads SNEGSKA (reference sequence). CDR3 length: 17 amino acids. Trimming pared 3 bases from V and 4 bases from J, leaving 24 bases between. CDR3 residues: CSASREGDPRDLYGYTF. The CDR3 nucleotides read TGCAGTGCTAGTCGAGAGGGAGATCCAAGGGACCTCTATGGCTACACCTTC.

This clonotype was seen a few times. The V call is TRBV24-1, the J call TRBJ2-3; the match to TRBD1 covers 9 bases. V was pared by 10 bases and J by 0 bases, with 4 bases of the junction left unmatched. The CDR3 is made up of 14 amino acids. The germline V gene has CDR1 KGHDR and CDR2 SFDVKD. This CDR3 reads CATAGTGSTDTQYF. CDR3 sequence (DNA): TGTGCCACGGCCGGGACAGGGAGCACAGATACGCAGTATTTT.